The 14 T cell receptor beta chains presented below share a single source sample, sequenced in a study of T cells after yellow fever vaccination. In TCRdb, the 5' RACE reads were re-called with MiXCR into one record per CDR3 protein. The sample shows approximately 330,000 distinct CDR3 sequences, around 12% of them seen only once. Sequencing used CD4+ T cells sorted from PBMCs, obtained 15 days after the yellow fever booster vaccination. The receptors were sampled from a man between 18 and 29 years old who received the YFV17D yellow fever vaccine.

The J gene is TRBJ2-1, the V gene TRBV30; maybe TRBD2 (6 bases). The CDR3 consists of 12 residues. Germline V lookup: CDR1 GTSNPN, CDR2 SVGIG (reference sequence). Trimming took 3 bases from V and 7 from J, leaving 10 bases between them. The CDR3 is CAWSRTKNEQFF. The CDR3 DNA follows: TGTGCCTGGAGCCGGACTAAAAATGAGCAGTTCTTC.

The CDR3 sequence: CATSNGLAAGTGELFF. In DNA, the CDR3 is TGTGCCACCTCGAATGGGCTAGCGGCCGGCACCGGGGAGCTGTTTTTT. V and J are TRBV7-3 and TRBJ2-2, with 7 bases matching TRBD2. The CDR3 runs to 16 residues. Trimming removed 10 bases from V and 4 bases from J; junction bases left unmatched: 15. Per the germline V gene, CDR1 is SGHTA and CDR2 is FQGTGA.

The chain is built from TRBV20-1 and TRBJ2-2; D is uncertain. The CDR3 totals 14 residues. CDR1 and CDR2 (germline): DFQATT, SNEGSKA (reference sequence). V lost 6 bases, J lost 2 bases, and 13 bases lay in between. CDR3 amino acids: CSAPKVINTGELFF. CDR3 coding DNA: TGCAGTGCCCCCAAGGTCATCAACACCGGGGAGCTGTTTTTT.

This clonotype was seen repeatedly, ten times or more. The chain uses TRBV7-9 and TRBJ2-3, with 7 nucleotides matching TRBD2. Germline-derived CDR1 and CDR2 are SEHNR and FQNEAQ (reference sequence). There are 16 residues in the CDR3. Trimming at V came to 0 bases and at J to 2 bases, leaving 5 bases not matched to a gene. CDR3 loop: CASSLAAGANTDTQYF. As DNA, the CDR3 is TGTGCCAGCAGCTTAGCGGCGGGAGCGAACACAGATACGCAGTATTTT. The whole variable domain, remainder taken from reference TRBV7-9 and TRBJ2-3, is DTGVSQNPRHKITKRGQNVTFRCDPISEHNRLYWYRQTLGQGPEFLTYFQNEAQLEKSRLLSDRFSAERPKGSFSTLEIQRTEQGDSAMYLCASSLAAGANTDTQYFGPGTRLTVL.

The genes are TRBV1 and TRBJ1-3; TRBD1, the table's D call, lacks a check against the DNA. TRBV1 is flagged as a pseudogene. This CDR3 spans 14 amino acids. The chain's CDR3 is CTSSQAGTGNTIYF. The CDR3 nucleotides read TGCACCAGCAGCCAAGCGGGAACTGGAAACACCATATATTTT.

The chain has TRBV20-1 and TRBJ2-1; D is perhaps TRBD1 or TRBD2 (6 bases each). CDR1 DFQATT and CDR2 SNEGSKA come from the germline V gene (reference sequence). V lost 2 bases, J lost 0 bases, and 14 bases lay in between. The CDR3 sequence is 16 residues long. The CDR3 nucleotides read TGCAGTGCTAGATCCCCAGAGGGGGGCTCCTACAATGAGCAGTTCTTC. Its protein is CSARSPEGGSYNEQFF.

The V and J genes are TRBV7-2 and TRBJ1-4; D uncertain. Germline assignment: CDR1 SGHTA and CDR2 FQGNSA. The CDR3 has 13 residues. V lost 2 bases to trimming and J lost 7 bases, with 8 bases between them. The CDR3 is CASSLPGFEKLFF. The DNA of the CDR3 is TGTGCCAGCAGCTTACCTGGGTTTGAAAAACTGTTTTTT. The whole variable domain, remainder taken from reference TRBV7-2 and TRBJ1-4, is GAGVSQSPSNKVTEKGKDVELRCDPISGHTALYWYRQSLGQGLEFLIYFQGNSAPDKSGLPSDRFSAERTGGSVSTLTIQRTQQEDSAVYLCASSLPGFEKLFFGSGTQLSVL.

This clonotype has just a few counts. The chain recombines TRBV4-1 with TRBJ2-7; TRBD1 matches 8 bases. Unmatched junction bases numbered 6, after V lost 3 bases and J lost 5 bases. Germline CDR1 and CDR2: MGHRA and YSYEKL. The CDR3 covers 14 residues. The CDR3, as DNA: TGCGCCAGCAGCCAGCGGACAGGGAGCGACGAGCAGTACGTC. Protein: CASSQRTGSDEQYV.

The rearrangement joins TRBV21-1 to TRBJ1-6; the listed D gene, TRBD1, was not tested against the DNA. TRBV21-1 is annotated as a pseudogene. CDR3 length: 14 residues. CDR3 amino acids: CASNHRGYNSPLHF. CDR3 DNA: TGTGCCAGCAACCACAGGGGGTATAATTCACCCCTCCACTTT.

This clonotype has only a few counts. The CDR3: CASSPGRGYTDTQYF. CDR3 nucleotides: TGCGCCAGCAGTCCAGGACGGGGATACACAGATACGCAGTATTTT. The J gene is TRBJ2-3, the V gene TRBV10-2; the D gene is possibly TRBD2 (5 bases). The CDR3 length is 15 residues. Trimming removed 5 bases from V and 2 bases from J, with 14 bases in between. Germline V gene sequence: CDR1 WSHSY, CDR2 SAAADI.

The chain has TRBV6-6 and TRBJ1-1; no reliable D call. CDR1 is MNHNY and CDR2 is SVGAGI in the germline V gene (reference sequence). This CDR3 has 12 amino acids. V lost 6 bases to trimming and J lost 0 bases, with 5 bases between them. The CDR3 nucleotides are TGTGCCAGCAGGACGATGAACACTGAAGCTTTCTTT. It translates to CASRTMNTEAFF.

This CDR3 reads CASSFRTGEAFF. CDR3 nucleotide sequence: TGTGCCAGCAGCTTTCGGACGGGGGAAGCTTTCTTT. The chain carries TRBV7-9 and TRBJ1-1; D unresolved. The CDR3 runs 12 residues. Germline assignment: CDR1 SEHNR and CDR2 FQNEAQ (reference sequence). Trimming took off 3 bases at V and 8 bases at J, with 10 bases between the two ends.

The rearrangement links TRBV7-2 to TRBJ1-2; 9 bases are shared with TRBD1. The V gene end was trimmed by 4 bases and the J gene end by 8 bases; junction bases not matched to a gene: 8. This CDR3 region has 14 residues. Germline CDR1 and CDR2: SGHTA and FQGNSA. The CDR3 DNA reads as TGTGCCAGCAGCTCCACAGGGGGCGCGGGGGGCTACACCTTC. Its protein product is CASSSTGGAGGYTF.

The table lists this clonotype with a few counts. V and J are TRBV12-3 or TRBV12-4 and TRBJ2-7; no definite D call. V was shortened by 5 bases and J by 3 bases, with 5 bases between the two germline ends. The CDR3 runs to 11 residues. In nucleotides, the CDR3 is TGTGCCAGCAGTGACTTCTACGAGCAGTACTTC. Amino acid sequence: CASSDFYEQYF.